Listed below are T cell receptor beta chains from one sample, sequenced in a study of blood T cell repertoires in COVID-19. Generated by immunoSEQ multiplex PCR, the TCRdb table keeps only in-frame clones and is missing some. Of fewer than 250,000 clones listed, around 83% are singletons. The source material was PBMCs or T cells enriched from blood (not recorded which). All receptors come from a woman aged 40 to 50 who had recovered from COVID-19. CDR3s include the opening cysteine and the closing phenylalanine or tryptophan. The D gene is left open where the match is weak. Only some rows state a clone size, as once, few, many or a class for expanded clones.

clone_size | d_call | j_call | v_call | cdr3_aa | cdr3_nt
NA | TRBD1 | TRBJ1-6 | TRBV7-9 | CASTYRDRLHF | TGTGCCAGCACATACCGGGACAGACTCCACTTT
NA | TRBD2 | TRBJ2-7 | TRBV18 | CASSPLAGGYYEQYF | TGTGCCAGCTCACCCCTAGCGGGAGGTTACTACGAGCAGTACTTC
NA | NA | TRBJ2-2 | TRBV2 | CASSLVWNTGELFF | TGTGCCAGCAGTCTTGTCTGGAACACCGGGGAGCTGTTTTTT
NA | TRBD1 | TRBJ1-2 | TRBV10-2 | CASRPGWGDSNIRRRYTF | TGCGCCAGCAGGCCAGGGTGGGGGGACAGCAATATCCGGCGGAGGTACACCTTC
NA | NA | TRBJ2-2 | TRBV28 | CASTLWTQPNTGELFF | TGTGCCAGTACCTTGTGGACTCAACCGAACACCGGGGAGCTGTTTTTT
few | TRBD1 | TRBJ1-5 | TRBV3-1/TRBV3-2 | CASSQGTGFGQPQHF | TGTGCCAGCAGCCAAGGGACAGGGTTTGGTCAGCCCCAGCATTTT
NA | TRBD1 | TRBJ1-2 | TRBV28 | CASSTGGDYGYTF | TGTGCCAGCAGTACAGGGGGCGACTATGGCTACACCTTC
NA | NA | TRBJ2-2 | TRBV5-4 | CASRQGDTGELFF | TGTGCCAGCAGGCAGGGCGACACCGGGGAGCTGTTTTTT
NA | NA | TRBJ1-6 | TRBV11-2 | CASSLGAGVNSPLHF | TGTGCCAGCAGCTTAGGGGCGGGAGTGAATTCACCCCTCCACTTT
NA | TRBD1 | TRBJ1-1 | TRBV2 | CASSLEGANTEAFF | TGTGCCAGCAGTTTAGAGGGGGCAAACACTGAAGCTTTCTTT
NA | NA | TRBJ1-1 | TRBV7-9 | CASSLTFGGTEAFF | TGTGCCAGCAGCTTAACGTTCGGGGGGACTGAAGCTTTCTTT
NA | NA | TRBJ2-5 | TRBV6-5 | CASSYTSTGFQETQYF | TGTGCCAGCAGTTACACTTCTACGGGGTTTCAAGAGACCCAGTACTTC
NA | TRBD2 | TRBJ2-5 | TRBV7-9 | CASSPLAGVFQETQYF | TGTGCCAGCAGCCCCCTAGCGGGAGTATTCCAAGAGACCCAGTACTTC
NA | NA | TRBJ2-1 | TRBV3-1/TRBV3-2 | CASSQDRDEQFF | TGTGCCAGCAGCCAAGATCGGGATGAGCAGTTCTTC
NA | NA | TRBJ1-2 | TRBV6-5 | CASSSNIAGYTF | TGTGCCAGCAGTTCAAACATAGCTGGCTACACCTTC
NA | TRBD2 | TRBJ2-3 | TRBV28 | CASSLGTSGSSDTQYF | TGTGCCAGCAGTTTAGGGACTAGCGGGAGTTCAGATACGCAGTATTTT
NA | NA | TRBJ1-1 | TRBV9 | CASSVVPGNTEAFF | TGTGCCAGCAGCGTAGTCCCCGGGAACACTGAAGCTTTCTTT
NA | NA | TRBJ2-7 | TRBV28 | CASSFSYGSYEQYF | TGTGCCAGCAGTTTTTCGTACGGTTCCTACGAGCAGTACTTC
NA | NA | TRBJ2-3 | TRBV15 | CATTASRLPDTQYF | TGTGCCACCACGGCTAGTCGTCTTCCAGATACGCAGTATTTT
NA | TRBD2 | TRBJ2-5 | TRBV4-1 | CASSHLLMRELGETQYF | TGCGCCAGCAGCCACTTACTCATGCGGGAGCTAGGAGAGACCCAGTACTTC
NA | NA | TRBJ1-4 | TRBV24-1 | CATSDSRTEGKKLFF | TGTGCCACCAGTGATTCACGGACTGAAGGGAAAAAACTGTTTTTT
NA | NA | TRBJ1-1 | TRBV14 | CASSQSTKNTEAFF | TGTGCCAGCAGCCAAAGTACAAAGAACACTGAAGCTTTCTTT
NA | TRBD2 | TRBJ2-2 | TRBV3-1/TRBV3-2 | CASSRDGTSGSIETGELFF | TGTGCCAGCAGCCGGGATGGGACTAGCGGGAGCATTGAAACCGGGGAGCTGTTTTTT
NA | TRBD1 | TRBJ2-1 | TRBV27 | CASWTGFGEQFF | TGTGCCAGCTGGACAGGGTTCGGTGAGCAGTTCTTC
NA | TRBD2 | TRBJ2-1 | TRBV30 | CAWSGTSGDNEQFF | TGTGCCTGGTCCGGGACTAGCGGGGACAATGAGCAGTTCTTC
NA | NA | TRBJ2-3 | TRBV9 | CASSVGPITDTQYF | TGTGCCAGCAGCGTAGGGCCCATTACAGATACGCAGTATTTT
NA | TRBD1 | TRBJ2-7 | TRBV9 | CASSPRDSPYEQYF | TGTGCCAGCAGCCCAAGGGACAGCCCCTACGAGCAGTACTTC
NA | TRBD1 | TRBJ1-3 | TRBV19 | CAVRDRGPGNTIYF | TGTGCCGTCCGGGACAGGGGGCCTGGAAACACCATATATTTT
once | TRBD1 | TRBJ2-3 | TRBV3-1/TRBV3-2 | CASSRQGDTQYF | TGTGCCAGCAGCCGACAGGGAGATACGCAGTATTTT
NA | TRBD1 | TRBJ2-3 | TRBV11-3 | CASSAQGSGTDTQYF | TGTGCCAGCAGCGCACAGGGGTCCGGCACAGATACGCAGTATTTT